The rows below give T cell receptor beta chains drawn from one sample of a study of OX40 agonist ivuxolimab in advanced cancers. Libraries were prepared by immunoSEQ multiplex PCR; TCRdb keeps only in-frame clonotypes and omits some of them. Counted here are around 80,000 clones, 80% to 90% occurring once; the ten biggest clones make up roughly 0.32%. Sample: CD4+ or CD8+ T cells sorted from blood, taken in a trial of the OX40 agonist ivuxolimab. The receptor source for this set is an adult with an advanced solid tumor such as melanoma, head and neck, liver or kidney cancer. Each CDR3 is given without its conserved first and last residue.

j_gene | v_gene | CDR3aa
TRBJ1-4 | TRBV28 | ASSLWPGTPNEKLF
TRBJ1-6 | TRBV7-2 | ASSPPGSSYNSPLH
TRBJ1-2 | TRBV5-1 | ASSLTGGSNYGYT
TRBJ2-2 | TRBV2 | ASSPGQTIPGELF
TRBJ1-6 | TRBV5-3 | ARSFLTGGVSSYNSPLH
TRBJ1-5 | TRBV28 | ASSLSGTVGNQPQH
TRBJ1-3 | TRBV5-1 | ASSLEGRGGNTIY
TRBJ2-1 | TRBV30 | AWSVGSGRRDEQF
TRBJ2-7 | TRBV5-4 | ASSPPSGTGAYEQY
TRBJ1-1 | TRBV2 | ASRADRDAEAF
TRBJ2-1 | TRBV5-6 | ASSFNDEQF
TRBJ1-2 | TRBV4-1 | ASSRVISNYGYT
TRBJ1-1 | TRBV5-1 | ATTGRNTEAF
TRBJ2-5 | TRBV14 | ASSQGHWTQY
TRBJ1-4 | TRBV7-2 | ASSLAPGGGEKLF
TRBJ2-7 | TRBV6-5 | ASSPRGVGPYEQY
TRBJ1-3 | TRBV2 | ASSELQGTGNTIY
TRBJ1-5 | TRBV10-3 | AISQDRQNKPQH
TRBJ1-1 | TRBV15 | ATAAGASLTEAF
TRBJ1-5 | TRBV4-1 | ASSHVGTGAGQPQH
TRBJ1-2 | TRBV28 | ASSLGSVWGYT
TRBJ2-2 | TRBV30 | AWSVVLWGRTGELF
TRBJ1-4 | TRBV4-3 | ASSQDTQGRNEKLF
TRBJ1-1 | TRBV18 | ASSARQELNTEAF
TRBJ1-1 | TRBV7-9 | ASSLFQDTEAF
TRBJ1-4 | TRBV18 | ASSLLNNEKLF
TRBJ2-3 | TRBV28 | ASRLNRDSYTQY
TRBJ1-1 | TRBV5-1 | ASSWDGLNTEAF
TRBJ2-5 | TRBV7-2 | ASSLDRGRVKEQY